This T cell receptor (beta chain) was retrieved from a study of radiation and T cells in renal cell carcinoma. Findings of the study overall: Baseline intratumoral clonotype presence is unknown without pretreatment biopsies. In blood, top tumor clones expanded by 2 weeks, shrinking by 4.

As to time point: blood 4 weeks post-SBRT, at nephrectomy. Stated treatment: 15 Gy SBRT to primary tumor, nephrectomy 4 weeks later. Nephrectomy followed 15 Gy stereotactic body radiation by 4 weeks. Germline CDR1 is MNHEY and CDR2 is SVGAGI. V lost 0 bases to trimming and J lost 5 bases, with 8 bases between them. There are 13 residues in the CDR3. The table came from immunoSEQ multiplex PCR; TCRdb's copy has only in-frame clones and leaves some out. Here the sample spans some 150,000 clones, approximately 86% being singletons. This clone was recorded only once. Its cognate antigen is unknown. This clonotype was obtained from a woman between 45 and 65 years old with renal cell carcinoma. Material: blood, obtained from a patient whose treatment included radiotherapy and nephrectomy. The chain links TRBV6-5 to TRBJ2-7; D not resolved. CDR3 sequence reads: CASSYSLAHEQYF. The CDR3 DNA reads as TGTGCCAGCAGTTACTCTTTGGCCCACGAGCAGTACTTC.